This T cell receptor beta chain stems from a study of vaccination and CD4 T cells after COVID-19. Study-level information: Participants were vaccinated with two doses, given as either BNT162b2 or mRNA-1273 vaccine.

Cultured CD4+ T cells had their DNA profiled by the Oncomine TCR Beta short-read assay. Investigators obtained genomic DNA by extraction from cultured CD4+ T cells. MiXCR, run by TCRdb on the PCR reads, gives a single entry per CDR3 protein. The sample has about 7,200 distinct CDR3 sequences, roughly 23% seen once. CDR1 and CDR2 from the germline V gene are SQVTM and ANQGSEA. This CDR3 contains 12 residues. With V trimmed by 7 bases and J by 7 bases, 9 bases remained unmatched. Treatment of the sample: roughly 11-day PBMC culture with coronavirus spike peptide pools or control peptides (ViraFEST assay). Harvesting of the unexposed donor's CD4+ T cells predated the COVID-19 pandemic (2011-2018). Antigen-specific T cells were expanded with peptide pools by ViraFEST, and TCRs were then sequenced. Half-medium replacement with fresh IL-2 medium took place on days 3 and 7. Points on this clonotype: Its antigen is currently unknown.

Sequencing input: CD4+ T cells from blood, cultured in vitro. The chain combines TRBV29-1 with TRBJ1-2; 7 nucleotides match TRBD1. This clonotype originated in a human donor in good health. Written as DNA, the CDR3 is TGCAGCGGAGACAGGGACGGTGCTGGCTACACCTTC. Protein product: CSGDRDGAGYTF.